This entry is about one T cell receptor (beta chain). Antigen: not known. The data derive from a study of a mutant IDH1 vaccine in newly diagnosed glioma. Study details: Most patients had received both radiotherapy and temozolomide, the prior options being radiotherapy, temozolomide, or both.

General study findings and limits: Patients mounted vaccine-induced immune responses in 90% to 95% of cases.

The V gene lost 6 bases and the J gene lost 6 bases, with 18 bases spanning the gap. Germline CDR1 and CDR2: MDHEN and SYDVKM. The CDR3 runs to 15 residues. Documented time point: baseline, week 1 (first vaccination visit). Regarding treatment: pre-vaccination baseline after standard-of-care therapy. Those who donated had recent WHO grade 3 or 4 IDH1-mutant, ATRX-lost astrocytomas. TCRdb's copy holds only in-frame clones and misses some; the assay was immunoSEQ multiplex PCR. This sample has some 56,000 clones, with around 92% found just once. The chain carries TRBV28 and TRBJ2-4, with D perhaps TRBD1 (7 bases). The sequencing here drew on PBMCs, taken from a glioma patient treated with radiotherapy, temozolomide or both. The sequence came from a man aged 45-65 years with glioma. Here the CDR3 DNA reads TGTGCCAGCAGCCTCGGTGGGACAGCGGGAAACATTCAGTACTTC. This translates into CASSLGGTAGNIQYF.